The T cell receptor beta chain described here comes from a study of blood T cells in healthy people across ages. Per germline, CDR1 MNHNY and CDR2 SVGAGI (reference sequence). This CDR3 contains 13 residues. The ends were cut back, 6 bases at V and 7 bases at J, with 13 bases in the middle. The sample providers were healthy Caucasian people from Russia, aged about 6 to 100. Primers used in a second PCR of roughly 7 to 12 cycles were a sample-barcoded 5' primer and a J-beta primer mix. TCRdb itself ran the 5' RACE reads through MiXCR, one entry per CDR3 protein. The data contain approximately 1.5 million distinct CDR3 sequences, roughly 43% of them seen just once; the ten biggest clones take up around 4%.

The source is a woman in her late teens or twenties in good health. Source material: blood. The rearrangement uses TRBV6-6 and TRBJ1-5; D perhaps matches TRBD1 (5 bases). CDR3 nucleotide sequence: TGTGCCAGCAGCACGGGACCGGCCCAGCCCCAGCATTTT. This sequence encodes CASSTGPAQPQHF.